The 21 T cell receptor beta chains below come from one sample, sequenced in a study of T cells in localized non-small cell lung cancer. Sequencing was performed with immunoSEQ multiplex PCR; in TCRdb, only in-frame clones are kept and a portion is missing. Of around 30,000 clones in the sample, about nine tenths were seen once. Here the sequenced sample was PBMCs, taken before any cancer treatment. All receptors derive from a man aged 35-69 years with stage II lung adenocarcinoma.

The rearrangement uses TRBV14 and TRBJ1-2; tentatively, D is TRBD1 (5 bases). The germline V gene encodes CDR1 SGHDN and CDR2 FVKESK. This CDR3 spans 14 amino acids. V lost 3 bases, J lost 7 bases, and 15 bases lay in between. The CDR3 is CASSHIPGGTGYTF. DNA for the CDR3: TGTGCCAGCAGCCACATCCCCGGGGGGACTGGCTACACCTTC.

This clone was seen a few times. J is TRBJ2-3 and V is TRBV27; 7 bases are shared with TRBD1. Germline CDR1 MNHEY, CDR2 SMNVEV (reference sequence). V shed 7 bases and J 5 bases; nucleotides not matched to a gene: 9. The CDR3 covers 14 residues. The DNA of the CDR3 is TGTGCCAGCAAATCCGGGACAGAAGTAGATACGCAGTATTTT. Protein sequence: CASKSGTEVDTQYF.

The chain joins TRBV6-5 to TRBJ2-5; unclear D gene. CDR3 length: 10 residues. Germline assignment: CDR1 MNHEY and CDR2 SVGAGI. Between the trimmed V and J ends, which lost 7 bases and 5 bases, there was a span of 5 bases. The CDR3 DNA sequence: TGTGCCAGCAAGGCCGAGACCCAGTACTTC. Translating it yields CASKAETQYF.

The chain carries TRBV7-8 and TRBJ2-5, with no clear D. Trimming cost V 2 bases and J 6 bases, with 7 bases left between them. CDR3 length equals 12 residues. Germline-derived CDR1 and CDR2 are SGHVS and FQNEAQ. CDR3 loop: CASSLRVQTQYF. CDR3 nucleotide sequence: TGTGCCAGCAGCTTAAGGGTACAGACCCAGTACTTC.

The V and J genes are TRBV4-2 and TRBJ1-1, with D possibly being TRBD1 (5 bases). Between the trimmed V and J ends, which lost 4 bases and 0 bases, there was a span of 18 bases. The germline V gene encodes CDR1 LGHNA and CDR2 YNFKEQ. This CDR3 has 17 residues. The CDR3 DNA reads as TGTGCCAGCAGCCTCGGCTCCCAATTGGGGGTGAACACTGAAGCTTTCTTT. It is translated as CASSLGSQLGVNTEAFF.

This clone has only one observation. The chain recombines TRBV2 with TRBJ2-7; 7 nucleotides line up with TRBD1. The CDR3 extends over 14 amino acids. V gave up 6 bases and J gave up 2 bases; unmatched junction bases: 7. CDR1 SNHLY and CDR2 FYNNEI come from the germline V gene. This CDR3 is CASRSRGMPYEQYF. The CDR3 DNA sequence: TGTGCCAGCAGAAGCAGGGGGATGCCCTACGAGCAGTACTTC.

This sequence joins TRBV7-2 and TRBJ1-2; D remains unclear. Between the trimmed V and J ends, which lost 5 bases and 4 bases, there was a span of 17 bases. CDR3 length: 15 residues. Germline V gives CDR1 SGHTA, CDR2 FQGNSA. CDR3 DNA: TGTGCCAGCAGCCCAATCCCGACGGCGACCTATGGCTACACCTTC. This gives the protein CASSPIPTATYGYTF.

The rearrangement links TRBV15 to TRBJ2-3; TRBD2 matches at 9 bases. The CDR3 length is 15 residues. Germline-derived CDR1 and CDR2 are LNHNV and YYDKDF (reference sequence). Trimming cost V 2 bases and J 1 base; bases outside gene matches: 1. CDR3 sequence: CATSRRTSGTDTQYF. The CDR3 region has the DNA TGTGCCACCAGCAGAAGGACTAGCGGCACAGATACGCAGTATTTT. Drawing the rest from reference TRBV15 and TRBJ2-3, the complete variable domain is DAMVIQNPRYQVTQFGKPVTLSCSQTLNHNVMYWYQQKSSQAPKLLFHYYDKDFNNEADTPDNFQSRRPNTSFCFLDIRSPGLGDTAMYLCATSRRTSGTDTQYFGPGTRLTVL.

The chain joins TRBV5-1 to TRBJ2-7; TRBD1 matches 9 bases. Germline lookup yields CDR1 SGHRS and CDR2 YFSETQ. The CDR3 sequence is 14 residues long. The junction had 6 bases not matched to a gene; V was cut back by 4 bases and J by 4 bases. CDR3 nucleotides: TGCGCCAGCAGCCTGGGGACAGGGACGTACGAGCAGTACTTC. Translated, it gives CASSLGTGTYEQYF.

This chain joins TRBV14 and TRBJ2-3; D may match TRBD1 or TRBD2 (5 bases each). V was pared by 3 bases and J by 2 bases, with 12 bases between. CDR3 length: 15 residues. Germline V lookup: CDR1 SGHDN, CDR2 FVKESK. The CDR3 here is CASSQGGGPTDTQYF. The CDR3 nucleotides are TGTGCCAGCAGCCAGGGTGGGGGACCCACAGATACGCAGTATTTT.

Only one count was recorded for this clone. The chain is built from TRBV27 and TRBJ2-1, with 14 bases aligning to TRBD2. Trimming at V came to 4 bases and at J to 7 bases, leaving 15 bases not matched to a gene. This CDR3 comprises 19 residues. From germline, CDR1 is MNHEY and CDR2 SMNVEV (reference sequence). CDR3 DNA sequence: TGTGCCAGCAGTTCGGGGACAGGACTAGCGGGAGGCTCGGTTAATGAGCAGTTCTTC. Its translation is CASSSGTGLAGGSVNEQFF.

The V call is TRBV10-2, the J call TRBJ1-1; D unresolved. The V gene's germline CDR1 is WSHSY and CDR2 SAAADI. The V gene lost 8 bases and the J gene lost 2 bases, with 9 bases spanning the gap. CDR3 length: 12 residues. CDR3 residues: CASGRVNTEAFF. CDR3 sequence (DNA): TGCGCCAGCGGGAGGGTAAACACTGAAGCTTTCTTT.

The V gene is TRBV5-1, the J gene TRBJ2-1, with D perhaps TRBD1 (5 bases). The germline V and J ends were trimmed by 0 bases and 2 bases, with 6 bases remaining between them. This CDR3 has 14 amino acids. CDR1 is SGHRS and CDR2 is YFSETQ in the germline V gene. The CDR3 is CASSLETAYNEQFF. In DNA, the CDR3 is TGCGCCAGCAGCTTGGAGACAGCCTACAATGAGCAGTTCTTC. The full variable domain, its missing parts supplied by reference TRBV5-1 and TRBJ2-1, is KAGVTQTPRYLIKTRGQQVTLSCSPISGHRSVSWYQQTPGQGLQFLFEYFSETQRNKGNFPGRFSGRQFSNSRSEMNVSTLELGDSALYLCASSLETAYNEQFFGPGTRLTVL.

This chain links TRBV30 with TRBJ2-3; 7 nucleotides line up with TRBD2. Trimming took 1 base from V and 6 from J; bases not matched to a gene: 10. CDR3 size: 15 residues. The germline V gene encodes CDR1 GTSNPN and CDR2 SVGIG (reference sequence). DNA of the CDR3: TGTGCCTGGAGTGCACGGGGGGTATTATTGGATACGCAGTATTTT. Amino acids: CAWSARGVLLDTQYF.

This chain links TRBV6-1 with TRBJ2-1; 11 nucleotides agree with TRBD2. Germline CDR1 and CDR2: MNHNS and SASEGT. Trimming at V came to 4 bases and at J to 4 bases, leaving 18 bases not matched to a gene. The CDR3 loop spans 20 amino acids. This CDR3 is CASSVYLGLAERTVYNEQFF. In nucleotides, the CDR3 is TGTGCCAGCAGTGTATACCTGGGACTAGCGGAGCGGACGGTGTACAATGAGCAGTTCTTC.

The CDR3 DNA follows: TGCGCCAGCAGTCCTGACCGACTAGCGGGAAACACCGGGGAGCTGTTTTTT. As protein: CASSPDRLAGNTGELFF. J is TRBJ2-2 and V is TRBV4-3, with 11 bases matching TRBD2. The junction had 8 bases not matched to a gene; V was cut back by 6 bases and J by 2 bases. Germline V lookup: CDR1 LGHNA, CDR2 YSLEER. The CDR3 consists of 17 residues.

The chain links TRBV28 to TRBJ1-3; D call uncertain. This CDR3 region has 13 residues. The V gene's germline CDR1 is MDHEN and CDR2 SYDVKM. V was pared by 10 bases and J by 0 bases, with 10 bases between. The DNA for the CDR3 is TGTGCCACCCCCTCGGCCTCTGGAAACACCATATATTTT. Its translation: CATPSASGNTIYF. Looking up the rest from reference TRBV28 and TRBJ1-3 gives the full variable domain: DVKVTQSSRYLVKRTGEKVFLECVQDMDHENMFWYRQDPGLGLRLIYFSYDVKMKEKGDIPEGYSVSREKKERFSLILESASTNQTSMYLCATPSASGNTIYFGEGSWLTVV.

The chain links TRBV28 to TRBJ2-3; tentative D call: TRBD1 (5 bases). V was shortened by 5 bases and J by 1 base, with 7 bases between the two germline ends. The CDR3 contains 13 residues. The V gene's germline CDR1 is MDHEN and CDR2 SYDVKM. CDR3 coding DNA: TGTGCCAGCAGTGAGACAGGCACAGATACGCAGTATTTT. Protein: CASSETGTDTQYF. The entire variable domain, with the rest obtained from reference TRBV28 and TRBJ2-3, is as follows: DVKVTQSSRYLVKRTGEKVFLECVQDMDHENMFWYRQDPGLGLRLIYFSYDVKMKEKGDIPEGYSVSREKKERFSLILESASTNQTSMYLCASSETGTDTQYFGPGTRLTVL.

This rearrangement joins TRBV6-6 to TRBJ2-1; D is perhaps TRBD2 (5 bases). Germline CDR1 reads MNHNY; CDR2 reads SVGAGI (reference sequence). Deletions cut 10 bases from V and 0 bases from J, with 13 bases between. The CDR3 spans 14 residues. CDR3 amino acids: CATRAGRSYNEQFF. In nucleotides, the CDR3 is TGTGCCACCCGTGCGGGCCGCTCCTACAATGAGCAGTTCTTC.

The table lists this clone with a count of one. The chain combines TRBV7-2 with TRBJ1-1, with D tentatively TRBD1 (5 bases). Trimming pared 2 bases from V and 2 bases from J, leaving 6 bases between. From germline, CDR1 is SGHTA and CDR2 FQGNSA. This CDR3 comprises 13 residues. Here the CDR3 DNA reads TGTGCCAGCAGCTTACAGGGTAACACTGAAGCTTTCTTT. Protein: CASSLQGNTEAFF.

The chain uses TRBV21-1 and TRBJ1-2. TRBV21-1 is a pseudogene locus. CDR3 length equals 12 residues. In DNA form, the CDR3 reads TGTGCCAGCAGCAATGGGGTCTATGGCTACACCTTC. Protein: CASSNGVYGYTF.